This record concerns one T cell receptor (beta chain) sequence. This sample stems from a study of control samples from healthy donors and cancer patients. TCRdb's copy holds only in-frame clones and misses some; the assay was immunoSEQ multiplex PCR. The sample includes tens of thousands of clones, about 80% of them seen just once. The germline V and J ends were trimmed by 3 bases and 0 bases, with 9 bases remaining between them. The CDR3 sequence is 15 residues long. Germline CDR1 reads LGHDT; CDR2 reads YNNKEL (reference sequence). The sample comprised PBMCs. This chain uses TRBV3-1 (or the pseudogene TRBV3-2) with TRBJ2-1; D is ambiguous. The clonotype was recovered from a man in his fifties or sixties with head and neck cancer. Written as DNA, the CDR3 is TGTGCCAGCAGCCATGCCGGTTTCTCCTACAATGAGCAGTTCTTC. This encodes CASSHAGFSYNEQFF.